The 10 T cell receptor beta chains reported below all come from one sample, sequenced in a study of T cells in Graves' hyperthyroidism and ophthalmopathy. TCR beta CDR3 regions were amplified from RNA. The HTBI primer set drove a first-round RT-PCR of the TCR CDR3. TCRdb itself ran the multiplex PCR reads through MiXCR, one entry per CDR3 protein. The sample lists fewer than 800,000 distinct CDR3 sequences, about 17% seen once, with under 9.5% in the top ten. Sequencing was carried out using blood. These TCRs come from a man aged 18 to 30 with Graves' hyperthyroidism.

This clonotype was counted a few times. The rearrangement joins TRBV2 to TRBJ2-1; the match to TRBD2 covers 11 bases. The CDR3 has 16 residues. CDR1 is SNHLY and CDR2 is FYNNEI in the germline V gene. V shed 5 bases and J 6 bases; nucleotides not matched to a gene: 9. For the CDR3, the DNA is TGTGCCAGCAGTAGGCCCGGACTAGCGGGTCCCAATGAGCAGTTCTTC. The encoded protein is CASSRPGLAGPNEQFF.

This clonotype was detected many times. The genes are TRBV27 and TRBJ2-1; 9 bases align to TRBD2. The CDR3 is 15 residues long. J lost 4 bases, V lost 4 bases, and 5 bases had no gene match. CDR1 and CDR2 from the germline V gene are MNHEY and SMNVEV (reference sequence). DNA for the CDR3: TGTGCCAGCAGTTCAGCGGGGGGCAGTTACAATGAGCAGTTCTTC. This encodes CASSSAGGSYNEQFF.

This rearrangement joins TRBV9 to TRBJ1-3, with D perhaps TRBD1 (5 bases). This CDR3 has 15 amino acids. V lost 2 bases and J 0 bases, leaving 9 bases between the germline ends. The germline V gene has CDR1 SGDLS and CDR2 YYNGEE. CDR3 in DNA: TGTGCCAGCAGCGTGGACAACTACTCTGGAAACACCATATATTTT. Translated, it gives CASSVDNYSGNTIYF.

This chain connects TRBV20-1 to TRBJ1-5; the D gene is possibly TRBD1 (6 bases). The CDR3 has 14 residues. Germline V gene data show CDR1 as DFQATT and CDR2 as SNEGSKA (reference sequence). V was shortened by 6 bases and J by 1 base, with 13 bases between the two germline ends. The CDR3 sequence: CSAGGSGSNQPQHF. CDR3 nucleotides: TGCAGTGCAGGGGGGTCGGGAAGCAATCAGCCCCAGCATTTT.

This clonotype was seen many times. V usage is TRBV28 and J usage is TRBJ2-2, with TRBD1 matching 8 bases. The ends lost 5 bases at V and 4 bases at J; junction bases unmatched: 6. The CDR3 has 15 residues. CDR1 and CDR2 from the germline V gene are MDHEN and SYDVKM. The CDR3 DNA follows: TGTGCCAGCAGTAGGACAGGGTTGGGCACCGGGGAGCTGTTTTTT. This translates into CASSRTGLGTGELFF.

Concerning this clonotype itself: A clone one base away is much larger, so this may be a read error. V gene TRBV28 combines with J gene TRBJ2-1; weak D call: TRBD1 (8 bases). The V and J ends lost 8 bases and 9 bases respectively, with 32 bases between them. The germline CDR1 and CDR2 sequences are MDHEN and SYDVKM. CDR3 size: 18 residues. The CDR3 reads CASGRQGTNGIPSGEQFF. The CDR3 nucleotides read TGTGCCAGCGGTAGACAGGGGACTAACGGGATACCTTCTGGTGAGCAGTTCTTC. Complete variable domain (other parts from reference TRBV28 and TRBJ2-1): DVKVTQSSRYLVKRTGEKVFLECVQDMDHENMFWYRQDPGLGLRLIYFSYDVKMKEKGDIPEGYSVSREKKERFSLILESASTNQTSMYLCASGRQGTNGIPSGEQFFGPGTRLTVL.

This clonotype was detected ten times or more. This chain links TRBV30 with TRBJ2-3, with a tentative D call TRBD2 (6 bases). V lost 7 bases and J lost 6, with 14 bases in between. Germline-derived CDR1 and CDR2 are GTSNPN and SVGIG (reference sequence). CDR3 size: 12 residues. CDR3 amino acids: CASPGDQDTQYF. In DNA form, the CDR3 reads TGTGCCTCCCCGGGGGATCAGGATACGCAGTATTTT.

This chain joins TRBV6-6 and TRBJ1-3; possibly TRBD1 for D (6 bases). The CDR3 sequence is 14 residues long. Germline V gives CDR1 MNHNY, CDR2 SVGAGI (reference sequence). The germline V and J ends were trimmed by 2 bases and 4 bases, with 9 bases remaining between them. The CDR3, as DNA: TGTGCCAGCAGTTACGGGACAACAGGAAACACCATATATTTT. Amino acid sequence: CASSYGTTGNTIYF.

This clonotype was seen ten or more times. This chain uses TRBV11-3 with TRBJ2-1; D perhaps matches TRBD2 (6 bases). The ends were cut back, 1 base at V and 4 bases at J, with 8 bases in the middle. The CDR3 sequence is 14 residues long. Germline V CDR1 and CDR2: SGHNT, YENEEA. The CDR3 protein is CASSLGGDYNEQFF. CDR3 DNA sequence: TGTGCCAGCAGCTTAGGCGGGGATTACAATGAGCAGTTCTTC.

This clonotype showed up just a few times. The chain recombines TRBV7-9 with TRBJ2-1; the match to TRBD1 covers 11 bases. After removal of 2 bases from V and 12 bases from J, the junction contained 6 bases not matched to a gene. CDR1 and CDR2 from the germline V gene are SEHNR and FQNEAQ (reference sequence). The CDR3 sequence is 14 residues long. As DNA, the CDR3 is TGTGCCAGCAGCTTACCAGGACAGGGGGCAAGGCAGTTCTTC. Translation: CASSLPGQGARQFF.